This T cell receptor beta chain was captured by sequencing in a study of cytomegalovirus exposure and HLA in healthy donors. Across the study: HLA-typed donors contributed 65 million to 85 million unique TCRs, which were held in an early data release.

Amplification used 60 Vbeta primers and 13 Jbeta primers. Here immunoSEQ multiplex PCR was the method, and the copy in TCRdb shows in-frame clones only, minus some. This table has around 130,000 clones, about four fifths appearing once. This clone showed up just once. Its antigen is still unknown. Study outcomes and limitations: As confirmed in vitro, a few CMV-associated chains were specific for CMV antigens. Among the sequence variants, a highly shared cluster was likely an artifact of sequencing.

The sequenced material came from PBMCs. This clonotype was obtained from a male donor in good health and CMV-seropositive.

Here the CDR3 DNA reads TGTGCCAGCAGCCAACCAAGACAGGGACCAGAGACCCAGTACTTC. It is translated as CASSQPRQGPETQYF. The chain carries TRBV4-2 and TRBJ2-5, with 7 bases aligning to TRBD1. The CDR3 covers 15 residues. V lost 2 bases to trimming and J lost 4 bases; unmatched junction nucleotides: 7. Germline CDR1 LGHNA, CDR2 YNFKEQ.